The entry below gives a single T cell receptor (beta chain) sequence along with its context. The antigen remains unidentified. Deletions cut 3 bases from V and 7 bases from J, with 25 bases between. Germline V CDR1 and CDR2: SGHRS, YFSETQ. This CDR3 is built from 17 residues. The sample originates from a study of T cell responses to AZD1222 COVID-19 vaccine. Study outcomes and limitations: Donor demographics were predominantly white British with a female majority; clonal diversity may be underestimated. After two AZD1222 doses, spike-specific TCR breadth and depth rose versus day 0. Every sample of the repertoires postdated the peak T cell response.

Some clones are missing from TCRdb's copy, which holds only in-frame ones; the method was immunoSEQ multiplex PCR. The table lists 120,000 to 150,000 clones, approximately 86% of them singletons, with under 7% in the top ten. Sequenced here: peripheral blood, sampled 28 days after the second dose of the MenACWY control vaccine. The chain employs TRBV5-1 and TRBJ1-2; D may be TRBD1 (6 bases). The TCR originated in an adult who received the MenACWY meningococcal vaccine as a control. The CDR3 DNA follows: TGCGCCAGCAGCTACACTATAGAGAACAGGGTTGCGGGTGGCTACACCTTC. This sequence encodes CASSYTIENRVAGGYTF.